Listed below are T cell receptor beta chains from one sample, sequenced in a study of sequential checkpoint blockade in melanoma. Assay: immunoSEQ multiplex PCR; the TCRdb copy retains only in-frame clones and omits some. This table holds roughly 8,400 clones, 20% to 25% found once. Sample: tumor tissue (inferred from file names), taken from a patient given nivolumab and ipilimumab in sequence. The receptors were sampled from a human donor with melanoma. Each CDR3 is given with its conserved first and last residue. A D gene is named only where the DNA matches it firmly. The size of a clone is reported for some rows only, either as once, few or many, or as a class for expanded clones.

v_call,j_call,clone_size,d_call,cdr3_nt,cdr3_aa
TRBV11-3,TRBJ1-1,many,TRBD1,TGTGCCAGCAGCAGGACAGGGGTGGGGACTGAAGCTTTCTTT,CASSRTGVGTEAFF
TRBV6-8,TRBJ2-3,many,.,TGTGCCGTGCGGAGGACTCAAATGAGCACAGATACGCAGTATTTT,CAVRRTQMSTDTQYF
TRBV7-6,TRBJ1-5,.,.,TGTGCCAGCAGCTTGCAGGGACGGTCAGGTCAGCCCCAGCATTTT,CASSLQGRSGQPQHF
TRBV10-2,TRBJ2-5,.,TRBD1,TGCGCCAGCAGGAGGTCAGCAGGGGGCCAAGAGACCCAGTACTTC,CASRRSAGGQETQYF
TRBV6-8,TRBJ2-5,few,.,TGTGCCAGCCTTACAGGGACGGAAGAGACCCAGTACTTC,CASLTGTEETQYF
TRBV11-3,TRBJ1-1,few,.,TGTGCCAGCAGCTTCGGACTCGGGCCTTATATCGTAATGAACACTGAAGCTTTCTTT,CASSFGLGPYIVMNTEAFF
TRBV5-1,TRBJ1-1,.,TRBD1,TGCGCCAGCAGCTTGGGCCCACAGGGGGCGAACACTGAAGCTTTCTTT,CASSLGPQGANTEAFF
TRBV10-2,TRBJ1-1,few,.,TGCGCCAGCAGTGAGGTTGTAGTCTCGGGCACTGAAGCTTTCTTT,CASSEVVVSGTEAFF
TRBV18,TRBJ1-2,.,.,TGTGCCAGCTCACCGCCAACTACAAGGGAGGGAGGCTATGGCTACACCTTC,CASSPPTTREGGYGYTF
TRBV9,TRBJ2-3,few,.,TGTGCCAGCACCTTCCTTAACACAGATACGCAGTATTTT,CASTFLNTDTQYF
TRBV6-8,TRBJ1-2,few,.,TGTGCCAGCAGTTATGGGGGGATATGCGGCTACACCTTC,CASSYGGICGYTF
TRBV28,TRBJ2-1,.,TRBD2,TGTGCCAGCAGGCGAGCGGGGAGCTACAATGAGCAGTTCTTC,CASRRAGSYNEQFF
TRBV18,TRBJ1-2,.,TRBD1,TGTGCCAGCTCATCGACCTCCGGGACAGGAGGAGGCTACACCTTC,CASSSTSGTGGGYTF
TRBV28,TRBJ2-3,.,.,TGTGCCAGCAGTTCCGACAGGCTTCCAGATACGCAGTATTTT,CASSSDRLPDTQYF
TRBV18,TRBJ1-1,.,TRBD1,TGTGCCAGCTCACCAGGAGGACAGGGGGCCTATGGCACTGAAGCTTTCTTT,CASSPGGQGAYGTEAFF
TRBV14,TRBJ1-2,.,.,TGTGCCAGCAGCCAAGCGGGGGGTGTTGGCTATGGCTACACCTTC,CASSQAGGVGYGYTF